This TCR beta chain originates from a study of cytomegalovirus exposure and HLA in healthy donors. Study results and caveats: Among TCR beta chains of equal frequency, HLA-associated ones were more clonally expanded in a later analysis.

PCR involved 60 Vbeta and 13 Jbeta primers. Using immunoSEQ multiplex PCR, the repertoire was profiled, and TCRdb retains in-frame clones only, with some absent. This sample yields nearly 110,000 clones, of which 70% to 80% are seen a single time; 2% to 3% belongs to the top ten. Notes on this clone: Its antigen remains unidentified.

V lost 4 bases to trimming and J lost 2 bases; unmatched junction nucleotides: 7. Germline loops: CDR1 SGHTA, CDR2 FQGNSA. The length of the CDR3 is 15 residues. Sequencing was done on a sample of PBMCs. The gene calls are TRBV7-2 and TRBJ1-2; 7 bases align to TRBD1. The TCR was taken from a man aged 18-30 years in good health and CMV-seronegative. DNA for the CDR3: TGTGCCAGCAGCTGGCCCGGGACAGAGAACTATGGCTACACCTTC. It codes for CASSWPGTENYGYTF. The full variable domain, in which reference TRBV7-2 and TRBJ1-2 provide the parts outside the CDR3, is GAGVSQSPSNKVTEKGKDVELRCDPISGHTALYWYRQSLGQGLEFLIYFQGNSAPDKSGLPSDRFSAERTGGSVSTLTIQRTQQEDSAVYLCASSWPGTENYGYTFGSGTRLTVV.